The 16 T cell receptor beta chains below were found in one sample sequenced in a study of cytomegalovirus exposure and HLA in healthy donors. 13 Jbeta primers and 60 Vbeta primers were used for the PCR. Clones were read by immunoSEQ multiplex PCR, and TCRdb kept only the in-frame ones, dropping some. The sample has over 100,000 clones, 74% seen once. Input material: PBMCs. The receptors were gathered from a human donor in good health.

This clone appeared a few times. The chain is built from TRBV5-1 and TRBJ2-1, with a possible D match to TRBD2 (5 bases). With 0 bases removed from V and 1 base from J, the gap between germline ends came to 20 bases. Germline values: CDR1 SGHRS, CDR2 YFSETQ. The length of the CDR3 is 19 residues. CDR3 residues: CASSLGRTFTRGSYNEQFF. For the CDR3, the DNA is TGCGCCAGCAGCTTGGGTCGCACCTTTACTCGGGGTTCCTACAATGAGCAGTTCTTC.

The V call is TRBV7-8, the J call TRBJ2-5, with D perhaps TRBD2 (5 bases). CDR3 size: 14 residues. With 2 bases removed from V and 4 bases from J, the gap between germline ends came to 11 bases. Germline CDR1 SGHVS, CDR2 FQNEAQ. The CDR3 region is CASSLKLAVETQYF. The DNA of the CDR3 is TGTGCCAGCAGCTTAAAGCTAGCTGTAGAGACCCAGTACTTC.

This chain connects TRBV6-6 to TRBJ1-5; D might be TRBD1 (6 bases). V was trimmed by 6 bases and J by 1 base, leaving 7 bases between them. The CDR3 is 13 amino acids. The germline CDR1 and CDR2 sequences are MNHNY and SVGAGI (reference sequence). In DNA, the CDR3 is TGTGCCAGCAGACAGGGAAGCAATCAGCCCCAGCATTTT. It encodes CASRQGSNQPQHF.

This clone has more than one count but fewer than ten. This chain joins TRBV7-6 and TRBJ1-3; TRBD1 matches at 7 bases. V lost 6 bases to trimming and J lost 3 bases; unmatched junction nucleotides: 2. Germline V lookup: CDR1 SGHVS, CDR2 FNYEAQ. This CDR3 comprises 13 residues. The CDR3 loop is CASRGQVGNTIYF. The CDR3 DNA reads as TGTGCCAGCAGAGGACAGGTTGGAAACACCATATATTTT.

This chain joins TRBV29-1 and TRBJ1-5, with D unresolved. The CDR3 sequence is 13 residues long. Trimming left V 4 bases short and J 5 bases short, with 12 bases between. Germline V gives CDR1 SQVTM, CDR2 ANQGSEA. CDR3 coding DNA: TGCAGCGTTGTCCTAGACTGGGATCAGCCCCAGCATTTT. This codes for CSVVLDWDQPQHF. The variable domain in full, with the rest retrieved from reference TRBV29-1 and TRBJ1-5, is SAVISQKPSRDICQRGTSLTIQCQVDSQVTMMFWYRQQPGQSLTLIATANQGSEATYESGFVIDKFPISRPNLTFSTLTVSNMSPEDSSIYLCSVVLDWDQPQHFGDGTRLSIL.

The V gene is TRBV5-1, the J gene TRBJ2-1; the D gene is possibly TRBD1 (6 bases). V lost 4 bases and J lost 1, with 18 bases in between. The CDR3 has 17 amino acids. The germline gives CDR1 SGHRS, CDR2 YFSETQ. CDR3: CASSVSSGQLSYNEQFF. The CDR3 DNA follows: TGCGCCAGCAGCGTGTCCTCGGGACAACTGTCCTACAATGAGCAGTTCTTC.

CDR3 loop: CSVVTGNTGELFF. In nucleotides, the CDR3 is TGCAGCGTTGTAACAGGGAACACCGGGGAGCTGTTTTTT. V and J are TRBV29-1 and TRBJ2-2; D might be TRBD1 (5 bases). The CDR3 has 13 amino acids. The V end was cut by 4 bases, the J end by 1 base, with 7 bases between. Germline CDR1 reads SQVTM; CDR2 reads ANQGSEA.

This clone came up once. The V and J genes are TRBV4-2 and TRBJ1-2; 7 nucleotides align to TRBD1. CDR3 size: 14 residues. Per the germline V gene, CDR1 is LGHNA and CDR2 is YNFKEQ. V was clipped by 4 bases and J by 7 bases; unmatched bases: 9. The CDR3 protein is CASSRTGDNGGYTF. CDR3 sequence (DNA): TGTGCCAGCAGCCGAACAGGGGACAATGGTGGCTACACCTTC.

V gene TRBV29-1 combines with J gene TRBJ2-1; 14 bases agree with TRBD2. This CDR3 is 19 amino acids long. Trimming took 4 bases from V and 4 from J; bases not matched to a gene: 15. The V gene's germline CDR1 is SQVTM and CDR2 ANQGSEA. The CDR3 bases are TGCAGCGTTGGGGGGACCGAAGGGACTAGCGGGAGCCGGTACAATGAGCAGTTCTTC. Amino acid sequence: CSVGGTEGTSGSRYNEQFF.

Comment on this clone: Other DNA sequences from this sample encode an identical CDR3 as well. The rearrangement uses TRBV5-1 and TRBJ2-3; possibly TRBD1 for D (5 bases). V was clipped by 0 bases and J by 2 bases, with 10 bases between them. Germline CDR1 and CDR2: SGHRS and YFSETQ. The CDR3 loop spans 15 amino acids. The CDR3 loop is CASSLGGGTTDTQYF. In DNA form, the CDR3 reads TGCGCCAGCAGCTTGGGGGGCGGAACCACAGATACGCAGTATTTT.

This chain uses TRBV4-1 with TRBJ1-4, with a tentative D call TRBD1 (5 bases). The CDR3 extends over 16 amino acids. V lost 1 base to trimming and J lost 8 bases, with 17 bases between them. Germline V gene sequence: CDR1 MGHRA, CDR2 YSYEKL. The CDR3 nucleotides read TGCGCCAGCAGCCAAGGCGTATGGGGGGTTCGAGAAAAACTGTTTTTT. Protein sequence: CASSQGVWGVREKLFF.

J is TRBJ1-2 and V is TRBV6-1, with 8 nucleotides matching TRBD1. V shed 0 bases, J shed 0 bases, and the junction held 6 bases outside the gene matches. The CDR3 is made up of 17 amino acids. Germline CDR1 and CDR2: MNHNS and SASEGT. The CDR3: CASSEAAGGSTNYGYTF. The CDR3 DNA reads TGTGCCAGCAGTGAAGCGGCAGGGGGCTCCACTAACTATGGCTACACCTTC.

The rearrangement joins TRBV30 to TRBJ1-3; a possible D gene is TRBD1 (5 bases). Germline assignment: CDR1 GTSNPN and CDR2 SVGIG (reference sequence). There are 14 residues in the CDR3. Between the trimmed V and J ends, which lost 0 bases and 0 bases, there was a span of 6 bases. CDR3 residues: CAWSVGVSGNTIYF. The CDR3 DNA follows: TGTGCCTGGAGTGTAGGGGTCTCTGGAAACACCATATATTTT.

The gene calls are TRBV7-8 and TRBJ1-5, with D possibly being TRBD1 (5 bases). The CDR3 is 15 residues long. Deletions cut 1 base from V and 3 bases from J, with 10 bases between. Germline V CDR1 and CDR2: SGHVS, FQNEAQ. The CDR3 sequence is CASSLVAGNNQPQHF. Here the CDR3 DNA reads TGTGCCAGCAGCTTAGTTGCAGGGAACAATCAGCCCCAGCATTTT.

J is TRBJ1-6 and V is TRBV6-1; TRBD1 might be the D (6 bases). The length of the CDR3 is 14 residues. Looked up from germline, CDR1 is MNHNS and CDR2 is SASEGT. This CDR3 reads CATSRRGIDSPLHF. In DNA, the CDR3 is TGTGCGACGTCCCGAAGGGGGATTGATTCACCCCTCCACTTT.

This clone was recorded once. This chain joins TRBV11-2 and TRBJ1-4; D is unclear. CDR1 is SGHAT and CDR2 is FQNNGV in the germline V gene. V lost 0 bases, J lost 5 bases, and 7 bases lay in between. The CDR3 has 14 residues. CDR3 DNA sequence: TGTGCCAGCAGCTTAGATCTGTTCAATGAAAAACTGTTTTTT. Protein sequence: CASSLDLFNEKLFF.